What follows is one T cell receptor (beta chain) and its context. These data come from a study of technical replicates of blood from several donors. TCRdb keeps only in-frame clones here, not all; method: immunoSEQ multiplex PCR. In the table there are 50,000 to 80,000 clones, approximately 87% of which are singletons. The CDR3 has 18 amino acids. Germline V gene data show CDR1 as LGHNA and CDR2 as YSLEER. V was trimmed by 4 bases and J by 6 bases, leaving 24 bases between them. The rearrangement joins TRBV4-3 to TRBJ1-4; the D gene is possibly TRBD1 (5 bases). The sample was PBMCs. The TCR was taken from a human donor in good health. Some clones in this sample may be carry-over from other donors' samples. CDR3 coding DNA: TGCGCCAGCAGCCCCACGGGGTGGGGGGGGGAGTCGCATGAAAAACTGTTTTTT. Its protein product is CASSPTGWGGESHEKLFF.